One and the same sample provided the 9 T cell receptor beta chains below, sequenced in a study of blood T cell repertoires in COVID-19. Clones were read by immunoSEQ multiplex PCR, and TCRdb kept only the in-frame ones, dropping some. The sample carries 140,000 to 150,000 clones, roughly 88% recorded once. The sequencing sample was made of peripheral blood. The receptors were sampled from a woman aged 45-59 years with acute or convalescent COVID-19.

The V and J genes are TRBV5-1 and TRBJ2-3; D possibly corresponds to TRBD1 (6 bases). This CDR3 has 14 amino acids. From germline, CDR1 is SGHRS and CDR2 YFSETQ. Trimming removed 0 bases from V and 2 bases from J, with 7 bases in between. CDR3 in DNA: TGCGCCAGCAGCTTGGGACAGGCCACAGATACGCAGTATTTT. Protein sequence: CASSLGQATDTQYF. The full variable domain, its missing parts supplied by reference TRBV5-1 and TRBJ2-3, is KAGVTQTPRYLIKTRGQQVTLSCSPISGHRSVSWYQQTPGQGLQFLFEYFSETQRNKGNFPGRFSGRQFSNSRSEMNVSTLELGDSALYLCASSLGQATDTQYFGPGTRLTVL.

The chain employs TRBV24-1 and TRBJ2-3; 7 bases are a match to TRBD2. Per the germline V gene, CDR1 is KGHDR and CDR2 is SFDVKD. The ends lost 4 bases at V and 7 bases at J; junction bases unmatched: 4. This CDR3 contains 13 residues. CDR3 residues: CATSESGTNTQYF. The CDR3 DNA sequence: TGTGCCACCAGTGAGTCCGGGACTAATACGCAGTATTTT.

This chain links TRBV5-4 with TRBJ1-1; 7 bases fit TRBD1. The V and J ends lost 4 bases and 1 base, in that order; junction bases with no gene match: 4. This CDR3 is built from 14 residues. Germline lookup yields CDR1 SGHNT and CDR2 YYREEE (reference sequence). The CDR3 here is CASSGTARNTEAFF. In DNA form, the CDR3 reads TGTGCCAGCAGCGGGACAGCGAGGAACACTGAAGCTTTCTTT.

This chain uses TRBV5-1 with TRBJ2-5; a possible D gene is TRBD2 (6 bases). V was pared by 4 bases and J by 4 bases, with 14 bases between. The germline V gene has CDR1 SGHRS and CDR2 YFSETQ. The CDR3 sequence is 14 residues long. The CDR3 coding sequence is TGCGCCAGCAGCACGGGACTTACCGGAGAGACCCAGTACTTC. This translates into CASSTGLTGETQYF. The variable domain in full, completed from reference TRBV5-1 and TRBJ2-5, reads KAGVTQTPRYLIKTRGQQVTLSCSPISGHRSVSWYQQTPGQGLQFLFEYFSETQRNKGNFPGRFSGRQFSNSRSEMNVSTLELGDSALYLCASSTGLTGETQYFGPGTRLLVL.

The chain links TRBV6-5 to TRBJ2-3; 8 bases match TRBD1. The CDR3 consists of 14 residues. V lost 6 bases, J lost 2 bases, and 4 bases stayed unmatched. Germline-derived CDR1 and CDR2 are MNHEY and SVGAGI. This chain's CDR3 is CASSVDRDTDTQYF. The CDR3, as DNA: TGTGCCAGCAGCGTGGACAGGGACACAGATACGCAGTATTTT.

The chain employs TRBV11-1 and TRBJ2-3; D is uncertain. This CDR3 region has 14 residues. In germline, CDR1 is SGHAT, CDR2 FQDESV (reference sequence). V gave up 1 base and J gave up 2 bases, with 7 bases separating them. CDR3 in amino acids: CASSLDRNTDTQYF. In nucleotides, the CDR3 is TGTGCCAGCAGCTTAGATAGAAACACAGATACGCAGTATTTT.

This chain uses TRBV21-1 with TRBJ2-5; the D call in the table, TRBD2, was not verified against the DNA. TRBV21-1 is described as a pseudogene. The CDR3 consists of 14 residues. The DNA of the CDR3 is TGTGCCAGCAGCAAAAAGCGGGGAGCGGAGACCCAGTACTTC. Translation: CASSKKRGAETQYF.

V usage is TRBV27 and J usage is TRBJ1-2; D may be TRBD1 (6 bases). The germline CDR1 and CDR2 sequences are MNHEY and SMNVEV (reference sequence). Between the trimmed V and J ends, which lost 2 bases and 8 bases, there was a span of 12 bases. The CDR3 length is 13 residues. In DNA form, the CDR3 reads TGTGCCAGCAGTTTACGGGGGGCGCGGGGCTACACCTTC. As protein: CASSLRGARGYTF.

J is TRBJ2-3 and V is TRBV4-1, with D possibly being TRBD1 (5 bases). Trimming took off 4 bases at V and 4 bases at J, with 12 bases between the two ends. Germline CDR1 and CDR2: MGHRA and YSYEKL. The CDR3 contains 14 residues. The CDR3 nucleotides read TGCGCCAGCAGCCCGCTAGGGGTCGCAGATACGCAGTATTTT. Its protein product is CASSPLGVADTQYF.